Listed below are T cell receptor beta chains from one sample, sequenced in a study of blood T cell repertoires in COVID-19. Libraries were prepared by immunoSEQ multiplex PCR; TCRdb keeps only in-frame clonotypes and omits some of them. The sample comprises approximately 70,000 clones, roughly 84% of which are singletons, and 4.5% rests with the top ten. Material for sequencing was peripheral blood. The origin of the receptors is a woman in her sixties or seventies with acute or convalescent COVID-19. Each CDR3 is given with its conserved first and last residue.

J: TRBJ1-1; V: TRBV5-1; CDR3: CASSLVSGKNTEAFF
J: TRBJ1-5; V: TRBV7-2; CDR3: CASSRAGGSNQPQHF
J: TRBJ2-3; V: TRBV12-3/TRBV12-4; CDR3: CASSLKRGSTYF
J: TRBJ2-3; V: TRBV6-5; CDR3: CASSPAEVSTDTQYF
J: TRBJ1-2; V: TRBV19; CDR3: CASNPKGGAAVNYGYTF
J: TRBJ2-1; V: TRBV3-1/TRBV3-2; CDR3: CASNLRQGEFF
J: TRBJ2-7; V: TRBV25-1; CDR3: CASSSSGPAYEQYF
J: TRBJ1-2; V: TRBV3-1/TRBV3-2; CDR3: CASSPGGGFGGYTF
J: TRBJ2-1; V: TRBV10-3; CDR3: CAISGLADNNEQFF
J: TRBJ1-2; V: TRBV2; CDR3: CASSVSAGGNYGYTF
J: TRBJ1-1; V: TRBV6-1; CDR3: CASSEDLGQGVLGEAFF
J: TRBJ2-7; V: TRBV12-5; CDR3: CASGLVSFTGALDSYEQYF
J: TRBJ1-5; V: TRBV2; CDR3: CASSDGMGLQPQHF
J: TRBJ2-1; V: TRBV13; CDR3: CASSFSRTSPTEQFF
J: TRBJ1-1; V: TRBV24-1; CDR3: CATSDLYGLNTEAFF
J: TRBJ1-2; V: TRBV3-1/TRBV3-2; CDR3: CASSQTGGGYGYTF
J: TRBJ1-2; V: TRBV6-5; CDR3: CASSYDRVDGYTF
J: TRBJ1-1; V: TRBV5-4; CDR3: CASGNRGTNTEAFF
J: TRBJ1-6; V: TRBV15; CDR3: CATSRDRGRPSSYNSPLHF
J: TRBJ1-1; V: TRBV30; CDR3: CAWSPTTGRNTEAFF
J: TRBJ2-7; V: TRBV12-3/TRBV12-4; CDR3: CASSLNRVAEQYF
J: TRBJ1-1; V: TRBV7-3; CDR3: CASSAGQANTEAFF
J: TRBJ2-3; V: TRBV24-1; CDR3: CATSDYGSGGTDTQYF
J: TRBJ1-1; V: TRBV19; CDR3: CASSIWGRGNTEAFF
J: TRBJ1-6; V: TRBV5-5; CDR3: CASSLVQGRYSPLHF
J: TRBJ2-2; V: TRBV14; CDR3: CASSLRTGQNTGELFF
J: TRBJ1-1; V: TRBV7-8; CDR3: CASSFLGADTEAFF
J: TRBJ2-7; V: TRBV10-2; CDR3: CASTVSSSSYEQYF
J: TRBJ1-1; V: TRBV6-4; CDR3: CASSPAGAGTEAFF
J: TRBJ2-3; V: TRBV13; CDR3: CASSLELAMTDTQYF
J: TRBJ1-1; V: TRBV19; CDR3: CASSIGSTKPEAFF
J: TRBJ1-1; V: TRBV6-1; CDR3: CASSENRGYEAFF
J: TRBJ1-5; V: TRBV19; CDR3: CASRGVGGSNQPQHF
J: TRBJ2-7; V: TRBV9; CDR3: CASSLGLAGGPMGEQYF
J: TRBJ2-5; V: TRBV11-3; CDR3: CASSLDSTQETQYF
J: TRBJ2-1; V: TRBV7-3; CDR3: CASSLTGRLEGGDEQFF
J: TRBJ1-2; V: TRBV7-2; CDR3: CASTSGGGQSRGYTF
J: TRBJ2-7; V: TRBV18; CDR3: CASSPRRRGQEGEQYF
J: TRBJ2-3; V: TRBV27; CDR3: CASSPLPGGDTQYF
J: TRBJ2-3; V: TRBV7-6; CDR3: CASSSYDSGGVPDTQYF
J: TRBJ1-1; V: TRBV5-6; CDR3: CASSLPTGNTEAFF
J: TRBJ1-6; V: TRBV25-1; CDR3: CASSTLGGQDSPLHF
J: TRBJ1-6; V: TRBV19; CDR3: CASSIVRDGNSPLHF
J: TRBJ2-3; V: TRBV7-3; CDR3: CASSLGVSDTQYF
J: TRBJ2-2; V: TRBV2; CDR3: CASRAGGVGTGELFF
J: TRBJ1-5; V: TRBV6-6; CDR3: CASRTGNNQPQHF
J: TRBJ1-6; V: TRBV7-9; CDR3: CASSGGTNSPLHF
J: TRBJ2-5; V: TRBV7-2; CDR3: CASSLMGQGTQETQYF
J: TRBJ1-1; V: TRBV12-3/TRBV12-4; CDR3: CASSRQGNPEAFF
J: TRBJ2-2; V: TRBV6-1; CDR3: CASSERGQGRRTGELFF
J: TRBJ2-2; V: TRBV19; CDR3: CASTVGTGITGELFF
J: TRBJ1-6; V: TRBV2; CDR3: CASSSRGGDNSPLHF
J: TRBJ1-2; V: TRBV19; CDR3: CASSSIPPLFEGYTF